Each of the 3 T cell receptor beta chains below was sequenced from the same sample in a study of blood T cell repertoires in COVID-19. The protocol was immunoSEQ multiplex PCR, while the TCRdb copy is restricted to in-frame clones and leaves out a portion. The sample comprises about 83,000 clones, approximately 86% of which are singletons, and 8% rests with the top ten. The sequencing input was peripheral blood. The receptors here all came from a man older than 75 with active or convalescent COVID-19.

This chain connects TRBV3-1 (or the pseudogene TRBV3-2) to TRBJ2-2; D unresolved. Trimming pared 4 bases from V and 0 bases from J, leaving 6 bases between. In germline, CDR1 is LGHDT, CDR2 YNNKEL (reference sequence). The CDR3 length is 14 residues. CDR3 in DNA: TGTGCCAGCAGCCCCCTAACGAACACCGGGGAGCTGTTTTTT. Translated, it gives CASSPLTNTGELFF.

J is TRBJ2-2 and V is TRBV5-1; D perhaps matches TRBD1 (6 bases). V lost 2 bases to trimming and J lost 0 bases, with 11 bases between them. The CDR3 is made up of 16 amino acids. Germline assignment: CDR1 SGHRS and CDR2 YFSETQ. The DNA of the CDR3 is TGCGCCAGCAGCTTCTCGACAGGTGCGAACACCGGGGAGCTGTTTTTT. Translated, it gives CASSFSTGANTGELFF.

This chain joins TRBV7-2 and TRBJ1-5; D may be TRBD1 (5 bases). This CDR3 spans 15 amino acids. Trimming shortened V by 2 bases and J by 6 bases, and 14 bases separated the two germline ends. Germline V lookup: CDR1 SGHTA, CDR2 FQGNSA. This chain's CDR3 is CASSLRAGILQPQHF. CDR3 sequence (DNA): TGTGCCAGCAGCTTAAGGGCAGGGATACTTCAGCCCCAGCATTTT.